The 17 T cell receptor beta chains listed next were all sequenced from one sample in a study of neoadjuvant anti-PD-1 for oral cavity cancer. Profiled with immunoSEQ multiplex PCR; TCRdb holds only in-frame clones, not every one. Here the sample spans about 72,000 clones, approximately 84% being singletons. Time point noted: after neoadjuvant nivolumab, at surgical resection. The sample in question was PBMCs, obtained after nivolumab (anti-PD-1) treatment. These receptors all come from a person aged 35 to 85 with oral cavity squamous cell carcinoma.

This rearrangement joins TRBV11-2 to TRBJ1-1, with 11 bases lining up with TRBD1. V shed 6 bases, J shed 8 bases, and the junction held 8 bases outside the gene matches. CDR1 and CDR2 from the germline V gene are SGHAT and FQNNGV. This CDR3 spans 14 amino acids. The CDR3 region is CASSSTGTGGEAFF. The CDR3 nucleotides are TGTGCCAGCAGTTCTACCGGGACAGGGGGAGAAGCTTTCTTT.

The V gene is TRBV5-6, the J gene TRBJ2-7, with TRBD2 matching 7 bases. Germline V CDR1 and CDR2: SGHDT, YYEEEE. With 4 bases clipped from V and 3 bases from J, the junction kept 7 bases outside the gene matches. The CDR3 contains 14 residues. Written as DNA, the CDR3 is TGTGCCAGCAGCAGCCCGGCGGGGGACTACGAGCAGTACTTC. Residues: CASSSPAGDYEQYF.

The chain has TRBV28 and TRBJ1-1; D remains unclear. CDR1 is MDHEN, CDR2 SYDVKM, per germline. This CDR3 has 14 residues. The V end lost 8 bases, the J end lost 0 bases, and 13 bases lay between the germline ends. The CDR3 region has the DNA TGTGCCAGCCGGACTCTTAGTTTGAACACTGAAGCTTTCTTT. This translates into CASRTLSLNTEAFF.

This clone appeared a few times. The chain couples TRBV25-1 to TRBJ2-1; D might be TRBD2 (6 bases). Between the trimmed V and J ends, which lost 1 base and 1 base, there was a span of 11 bases. CDR1 is MGHDK, CDR2 SYGVNS, per germline. The CDR3 covers 16 residues. The CDR3 here is CASSESGSGSYNEQFF. The CDR3 DNA reads TGTGCCAGCAGTGAATCGGGTAGCGGTTCCTACAATGAGCAGTTCTTC.

The rearrangement uses TRBV28 and TRBJ2-7; 9 nucleotides line up with TRBD1. The CDR3 is 15 residues long. Germline trimming cut 6 bases from V and 3 bases from J; bases unmatched to any gene: 9. Germline loops: CDR1 MDHEN, CDR2 SYDVKM. The CDR3 coding sequence is TGTGCCAGCAGGGAACAGGGGGCCGCCCTCTACGAGCAGTACTTC. This sequence encodes CASREQGAALYEQYF. Combining the CDR3 with reference TRBV28 and TRBJ2-7 gives the whole variable domain DVKVTQSSRYLVKRTGEKVFLECVQDMDHENMFWYRQDPGLGLRLIYFSYDVKMKEKGDIPEGYSVSREKKERFSLILESASTNQTSMYLCASREQGAALYEQYFGPGTRLTVT.

The chain is built from TRBV14 and TRBJ2-4, with 9 nucleotides matching TRBD2. The junction had 7 bases not matched to a gene; V was cut back by 0 bases and J by 7 bases. The CDR3 has 16 residues. Germline CDR1 SGHDN, CDR2 FVKESK. CDR3 sequence: CASSQDSGGGINIQYF. The CDR3 nucleotides are TGTGCCAGCAGCCAAGATAGCGGGGGAGGGATTAACATTCAGTACTTC.

The V call is TRBV9, the J call TRBJ2-2; TRBD2 aligns across 8 bases. The CDR3 has 16 residues. CDR1 SGDLS and CDR2 YYNGEE come from the germline V gene. V lost 1 base and J lost 3; bases outside the gene matches: 5. The CDR3 sequence: CASSVRAGEYTGELFF. Here the CDR3 DNA reads TGTGCCAGCAGCGTACGAGCGGGAGAATACACCGGGGAGCTGTTTTTT.

The rearrangement joins TRBV7-9 to TRBJ2-7; 7 nucleotides line up with TRBD1. The CDR3 runs 14 residues. V shed 8 bases and J 1 base; nucleotides not matched to a gene: 8. Germline loops: CDR1 SEHNR, CDR2 FQNEAQ (reference sequence). For the CDR3, the DNA is TGTGCCAGCCTAAGGGGGCCAGGGTCCTACGAGCAGTACTTC. This translates into CASLRGPGSYEQYF.

The genes are TRBV2 and TRBJ1-4; 11 nucleotides line up with TRBD1. The germline V gene encodes CDR1 SNHLY and CDR2 FYNNEI. There are 14 residues in the CDR3. The V gene end was trimmed by 4 bases and the J gene end by 8 bases; junction bases not matched to a gene: 3. The chain's CDR3 is CASSVGQGEEKLFF. Here the CDR3 DNA reads TGTGCCAGCAGTGTGGGACAGGGGGAAGAAAAACTGTTTTTT.

Here the CDR3 reads CASSGDSNSYEQYF. The CDR3 coding sequence is TGTGCCAGCAGCGGGGACAGCAACTCCTACGAGCAGTACTTC. The chain has TRBV9 and TRBJ2-7, with TRBD1 matching over 7 bases. With 3 bases clipped from V and 0 bases from J, the junction kept 3 bases outside the gene matches. Germline V gives CDR1 SGDLS, CDR2 YYNGEE. This CDR3 has 14 residues.

The chain carries TRBV9 and TRBJ2-5; TRBD1 matches at 11 bases. The CDR3 has 16 residues. The V segment lost 2 bases and the J segment 1 base; nucleotides outside the gene matches: 4. Germline V gives CDR1 SGDLS, CDR2 YYNGEE. The CDR3 DNA follows: TGTGCCAGCAGCGTGGGGACAGGGGGGAGCCAAGAGACCCAGTACTTC. Its protein product is CASSVGTGGSQETQYF.

This chain links TRBV30 with TRBJ2-3; maybe TRBD2 (5 bases). V shed 4 bases and J shed 4 bases, with 12 bases lying between them. Per germline, CDR1 GTSNPN and CDR2 SVGIG (reference sequence). The CDR3 loop spans 13 amino acids. CDR3 coding DNA: TGTGCCTGGACCCGCCGGGATCCAGATACGCAGTATTTT. The encoded protein is CAWTRRDPDTQYF.

This clone was observed a single time. This chain links TRBV12-5 with TRBJ2-7, with D possibly being TRBD1 (6 bases). In germline, CDR1 is LGHNT, CDR2 FRNRAP. This CDR3 has 15 residues. V was pared by 5 bases and J by 0 bases, with 14 bases between. CDR3 amino acids: CASGPSGHVSYEQYF. Here the CDR3 DNA reads TGTGCTAGTGGTCCATCGGGACACGTCTCCTACGAGCAGTACTTC.

V usage is TRBV6-5 and J usage is TRBJ2-7; D possibly corresponds to TRBD1 (5 bases). Germline loops: CDR1 MNHEY, CDR2 SVGAGI. V lost 2 bases to trimming and J lost 1 base, with 6 bases between them. The CDR3 has 13 residues. The CDR3 DNA sequence: TGTGCCAGCAGTTACGACAGTTCCTACGAGCAGTACTTC. Translated, it gives CASSYDSSYEQYF.

This chain joins TRBV7-9 and TRBJ1-1; 8 nucleotides line up with TRBD1. The germline CDR1 and CDR2 sequences are SEHNR and FQNEAQ (reference sequence). The CDR3 totals 17 residues. V trimming: 6 bases; J trimming: 1 base; junction bases outside the gene matches: 13. The CDR3 is CASRTMGTDRANTEAFF. The DNA of the CDR3 is TGTGCCAGCAGAACTATGGGCACGGACAGGGCGAACACTGAAGCTTTCTTT.

The V gene is TRBV6-5, the J gene TRBJ1-3; D unclear. The V end was cut by 0 bases, the J end by 0 bases, with 9 bases between. CDR3 size: 16 residues. CDR1 MNHEY and CDR2 SVGAGI come from the germline V gene. The CDR3 DNA reads as TGTGCCAGCAGTTACTCGAGGACCTTCTCTGGAAACACCATATATTTT. It specifies CASSYSRTFSGNTIYF.

The chain is built from TRBV5-1 and TRBJ2-5; 8 bases map to TRBD1. Germline trimming cut 3 bases from V and 4 bases from J; bases unmatched to any gene: 8. The CDR3 length is 15 residues. CDR1 is SGHRS and CDR2 is YFSETQ in the germline V gene. CDR3 region: CASSYRQGMGETQYF. CDR3 nucleotides: TGCGCCAGCAGCTACCGACAGGGGATGGGAGAGACCCAGTACTTC.